A single sample is the source of the 4 T cell receptor beta chains below, sequenced in a study of T-cell reconstitution after alpha-beta-depleted transplantation in children. TCRbeta library preparation incorporated unique molecular identifiers. TCRdb re-analysed the PCR reads in MiXCR, keeping a single row per CDR3 protein. The data hold hundreds of thousands of distinct CDR3 sequences, with roughly 17% observed a single time. Sequenced here: PBMCs from the stem cell graft donor, sampled from the stem cell graft. These receptors came from a human donor who donated a stem cell graft to a child with acute myeloid leukemia.

Many counts were recorded for this clonotype. This chain joins TRBV7-2 and TRBJ2-7, with D perhaps matching TRBD1 or TRBD2 (6 bases each). CDR1 and CDR2 from the germline V gene are SGHTA and FQGNSA. There are 14 residues in the CDR3. V dropped 2 bases and J dropped 2 bases, with 10 bases sitting between them. The CDR3 sequence is CASSLKRGPYEQYF. The CDR3 region has the DNA TGTGCCAGCAGCTTAAAACGGGGGCCCTACGAGCAGTACTTC.

This clonotype was seen many times. The J gene is TRBJ1-2, the V gene TRBV6-1; 10 nucleotides match TRBD1. Germline V gene sequence: CDR1 MNHNS, CDR2 SASEGT. V trimming: 4 bases; J trimming: 6 bases; junction bases outside the gene matches: 2. CDR3 size: 13 residues. The CDR3 is CASSAGTGDGYTF. The CDR3 DNA follows: TGTGCCAGCAGTGCAGGGACAGGGGATGGCTACACCTTC.

The chain employs TRBV7-2 and TRBJ2-7; 9 nucleotides line up with TRBD2. CDR3 size: 15 residues. Germline V gene data show CDR1 as SGHTA and CDR2 as FQGNSA. Trimming cost V 1 base and J 2 bases; bases outside gene matches: 3. The CDR3: CASSLDASGAYEQYF. CDR3 nucleotides: TGTGCCAGCAGCTTAGATGCTAGCGGGGCCTACGAGCAGTACTTC.

This clonotype has at least ten counts. The chain couples TRBV5-5 to TRBJ2-1; D gene ambiguous. This CDR3 contains 12 residues. The V gene lost 1 base and the J gene lost 7 bases, with 6 bases spanning the gap. The V gene's germline CDR1 is SGHKS and CDR2 YYEKEE (reference sequence). The chain's CDR3 is CASSLFRNEQFF. The CDR3 nucleotides are TGTGCCAGCAGCTTGTTCCGGAATGAGCAGTTCTTC. Supplemented by reference TRBV5-5 and TRBJ2-1, the full variable domain reads DAGVTQSPTHLIKTRGQQVTLRCSPISGHKSVSWYQQVLGQGPQFIFQYYEKEERGRGNFPDRFSARQFPNYSSELNVNALLLGDSALYLCASSLFRNEQFFGPGTRLTVL.